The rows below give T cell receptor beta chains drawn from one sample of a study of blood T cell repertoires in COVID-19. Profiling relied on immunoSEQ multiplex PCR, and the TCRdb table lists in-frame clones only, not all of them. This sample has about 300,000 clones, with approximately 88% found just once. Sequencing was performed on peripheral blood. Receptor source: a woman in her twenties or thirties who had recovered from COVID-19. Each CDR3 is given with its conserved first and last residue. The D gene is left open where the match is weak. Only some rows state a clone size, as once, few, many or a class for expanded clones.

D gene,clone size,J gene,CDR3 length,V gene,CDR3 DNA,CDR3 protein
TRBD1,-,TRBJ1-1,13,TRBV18,TGTGCCAGCTCACCAACAGGGGTTTCTGAAGCTTTCTTT,CASSPTGVSEAFF
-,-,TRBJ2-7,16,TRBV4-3,TGCGCCAGCAGCCAAGATTGGGCAGGGATCTCCTACGAGCAGTACTTC,CASSQDWAGISYEQYF
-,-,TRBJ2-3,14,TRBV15,TGTGCCACCAGCAGAGATCCTGGAGGAGATACGCAGTATTTT,CATSRDPGGDTQYF
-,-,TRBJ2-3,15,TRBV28,TGTGCCAGCAGTGAGCCCGGGCAGGGGACAGATACGCAGTATTTT,CASSEPGQGTDTQYF
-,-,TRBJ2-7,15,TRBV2,TGTGCCAGCAGTCCCCCCGGGACACCAAAGCGGGAGCAGTACTTC,CASSPPGTPKREQYF
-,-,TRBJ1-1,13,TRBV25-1,TGTGCCAGCAGATACAGGGAGAACACTGAAGCTTTCTTT,CASRYRENTEAFF
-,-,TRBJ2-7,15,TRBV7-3,TGTGCCAGCAGCCCCGGACACTACAGCTCCTACGAGCAGTACTTC,CASSPGHYSSYEQYF
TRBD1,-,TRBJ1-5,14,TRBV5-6,TGTGCCAGCAGCTGGACAGGGCGCAATCAGCCCCAGCATTTT,CASSWTGRNQPQHF
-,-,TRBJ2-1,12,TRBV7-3,TGTGCCAGCAGCCCGGGCCGGGGGGAGCAGTTCTTC,CASSPGRGEQFF
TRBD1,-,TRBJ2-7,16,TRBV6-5,TGTGCCAGCAGTTATTCCACAGGGGGCGCCTCGTACGAGCAGTACTTC,CASSYSTGGASYEQYF
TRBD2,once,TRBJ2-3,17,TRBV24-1,TGTGCCACTGCTACCTGGACTAGCGGGGGGCCCACAGATACGCAGTATTTT,CATATWTSGGPTDTQYF
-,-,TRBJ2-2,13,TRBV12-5,TGTGCTAGTGCCCTAGAAGACACCGGGGAGCTGTTTTTT,CASALEDTGELFF
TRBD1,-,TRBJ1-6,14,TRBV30,TGTGCCTGGAGTATGACAGGGGGTAATTCACCCCTCCACTTT,CAWSMTGGNSPLHF
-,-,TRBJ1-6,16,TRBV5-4,TGTGCCAGCAGCTTTCAACCAGGGGTGGATAATTCACCCCTCCACTTT,CASSFQPGVDNSPLHF
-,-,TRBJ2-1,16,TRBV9,TGTGCCAGCAGCGTAGAGAGGACAGTGGGGGCGGATGAGCAGTTCTTC,CASSVERTVGADEQFF
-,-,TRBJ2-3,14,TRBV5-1,TGCGCCAGCAGCTTTGGACAGAAGACAGATACGCAGTATTTT,CASSFGQKTDTQYF
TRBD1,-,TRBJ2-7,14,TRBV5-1,TGCGCCAGCAGCCTGGGACAGCAAGGCTACGAGCAGTACTTC,CASSLGQQGYEQYF
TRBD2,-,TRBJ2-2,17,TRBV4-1,TGCGCCAGCAGCCAAGATTCGGCTAGCGGGGGTACCGGGGAGCTGTTTTTT,CASSQDSASGGTGELFF
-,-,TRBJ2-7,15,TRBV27,TGTGCCAGCAGTTTGGACTACCAGGCTTCGTACGAGCAGTACTTC,CASSLDYQASYEQYF
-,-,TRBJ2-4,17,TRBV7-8,TGTGCCAGCAGCTTAGTGGGGGGGGGCGAAGCCAAAAACATTCAGTACTTC,CASSLVGGGEAKNIQYF
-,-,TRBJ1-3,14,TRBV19,TGTGCCAGCAGCCAGAGGAACCCGGGAAACACCATATATTTT,CASSQRNPGNTIYF
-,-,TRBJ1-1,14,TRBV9,TGTGCCAGCAGCCGGAGGGACTCGAACACTGAAGCTTTCTTT,CASSRRDSNTEAFF
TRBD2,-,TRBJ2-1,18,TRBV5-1,TGCGCCAGCAGCTTTCTAACCGGCGGGGAGCGGGGGGGCCGTGAGCAGTTCTTC,CASSFLTGGERGGREQFF
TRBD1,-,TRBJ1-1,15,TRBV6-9,TGTGCCAGCAGTTACCCTGACAGGGGGTACACTGAAGCTTTCTTT,CASSYPDRGYTEAFF
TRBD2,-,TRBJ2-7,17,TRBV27,TGTGCCAGCAGTTTTTTGTCCCAGCGGGGGACTCCCTACGAGCAGTACTTC,CASSFLSQRGTPYEQYF
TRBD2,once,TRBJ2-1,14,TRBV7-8,TGTGCCAGCAGCCCTATTGGGGGCGGGGGGTTCTTGGTCTTC,CASSPIGGGGFLVF
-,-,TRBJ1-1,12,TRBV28,TGTGCCAGCAGAACCAGTAAGGGGGAAGCTTTCTTT,CASRTSKGEAFF
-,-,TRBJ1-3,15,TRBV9,TGTGCCAGCAGCTCCCGGGGGGGAGCTGGAAACACCATATATTTT,CASSSRGGAGNTIYF
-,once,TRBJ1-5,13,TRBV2,TGTGCCAGCAACCGTGAGGTTCCTCAGCCCCAGCATTTT,CASNREVPQPQHF
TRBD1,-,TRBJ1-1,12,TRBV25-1,TGTGCCAGCAGCTACAGGGGGCGAGAAGCTTTCTTT,CASSYRGREAFF
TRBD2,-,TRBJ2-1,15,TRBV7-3,TGTGCCAGCAGCCGAGGGGCTAGCGGGAACAATGAGCAGTTCTTC,CASSRGASGNNEQFF
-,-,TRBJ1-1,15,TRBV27,TGTGCCAGCTTCGGAGTGGCAGGGATGAACACTGAAGCTTTCTTT,CASFGVAGMNTEAFF
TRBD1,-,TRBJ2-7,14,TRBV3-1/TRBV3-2,TGTGCCAGCAGAGACACAGGGGGCGTGAACGAGCAGTACTTC,CASRDTGGVNEQYF
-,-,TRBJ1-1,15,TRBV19,TGTGCCAGTAGTATAGGGGCAGACCCGAACACTGAAGCTTTCTTT,CASSIGADPNTEAFF
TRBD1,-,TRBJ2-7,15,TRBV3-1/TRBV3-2,TGTGCCAGCAGCCGACGTGGGGGACAGGGCTACGAGCAGTACTTC,CASSRRGGQGYEQYF